This T cell receptor (beta chain) came from a study of chemoradiotherapy in HPV16-positive cancers. Whole-study results and caveats: For HPV16-positive patients, expanding HPV-responsive T cells associated with longer recurrence-free survival.

Measured with immunoSEQ multiplex PCR; TCRdb has only the in-frame clones, and not every one. The sample includes 30,000 or so clones, about 91% of them seen just once. Looked up from germline, CDR1 is LNHDA and CDR2 is SQIVND (reference sequence). The CDR3 is 16 residues long. Trimming stripped 5 bases from V and 8 bases from J, with 22 bases between. With respect to this clone: Antigen unknown.

Sequencing used blood, obtained from a patient who underwent chemoradiotherapy. This clonotype was obtained from a human donor with HPV-associated anogenital cancer. The chain has TRBV19 and TRBJ2-1; possibly TRBD2 for D (7 bases). The CDR3 bases are TGTGCCAGTAGTGCCATGGGCGGGGGCGTACCTTATGAGCAGTTCTTC. It specifies CASSAMGGGVPYEQFF.